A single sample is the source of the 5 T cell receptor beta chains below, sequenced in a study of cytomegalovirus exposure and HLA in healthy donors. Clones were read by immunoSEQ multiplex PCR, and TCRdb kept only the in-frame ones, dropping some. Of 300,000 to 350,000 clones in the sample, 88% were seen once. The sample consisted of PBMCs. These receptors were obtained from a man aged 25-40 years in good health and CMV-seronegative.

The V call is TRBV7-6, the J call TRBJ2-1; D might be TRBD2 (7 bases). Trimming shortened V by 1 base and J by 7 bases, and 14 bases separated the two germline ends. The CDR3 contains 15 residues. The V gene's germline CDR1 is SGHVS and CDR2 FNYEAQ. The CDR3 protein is CASSLGGGTQNEQFF. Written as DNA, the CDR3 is TGTGCCAGCAGCTTAGGGGGGGGCACACAGAATGAGCAGTTCTTC.

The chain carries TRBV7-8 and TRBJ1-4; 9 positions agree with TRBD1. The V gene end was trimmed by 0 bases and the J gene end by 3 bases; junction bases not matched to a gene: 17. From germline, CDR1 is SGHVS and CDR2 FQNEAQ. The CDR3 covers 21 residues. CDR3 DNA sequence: TGTGCCAGCAGCTTAGCGCCCACCTATACTCGGACAGGGGCCGCTAATGAAAAACTGTTTTTT. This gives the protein CASSLAPTYTRTGAANEKLFF.

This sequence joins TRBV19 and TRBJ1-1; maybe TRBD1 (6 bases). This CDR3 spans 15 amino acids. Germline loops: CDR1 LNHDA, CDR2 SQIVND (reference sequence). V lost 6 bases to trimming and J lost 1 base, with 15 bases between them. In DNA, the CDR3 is TGTGCCAGTAGAAGGGGGACACATGGGAACACTGAAGCTTTCTTT. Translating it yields CASRRGTHGNTEAFF. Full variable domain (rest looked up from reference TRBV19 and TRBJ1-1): DGGITQSPKYLFRKEGQNVTLSCEQNLNHDAMYWYRQDPGQGLRLIYYSQIVNDFQKGDIAEGYSVSREKKESFPLTVTSAQKNPTAFYLCASRRGTHGNTEAFFGQGTRLTVV.

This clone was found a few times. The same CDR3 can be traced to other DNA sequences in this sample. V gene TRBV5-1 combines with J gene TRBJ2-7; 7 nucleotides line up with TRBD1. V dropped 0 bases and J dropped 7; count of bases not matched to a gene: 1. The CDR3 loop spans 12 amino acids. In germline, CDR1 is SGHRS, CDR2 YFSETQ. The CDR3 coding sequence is TGCGCCAGCAGCTTGGCAGGGGGTGAGCAGTACTTC. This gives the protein CASSLAGGEQYF.

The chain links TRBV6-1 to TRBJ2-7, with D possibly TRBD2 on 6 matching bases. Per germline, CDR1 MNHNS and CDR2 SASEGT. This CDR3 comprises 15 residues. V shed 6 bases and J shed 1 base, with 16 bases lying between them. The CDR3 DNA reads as TGTGCCAGCAGAGACATTACGGGAGTATCCTACGAGCAGTACTTC. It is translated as CASRDITGVSYEQYF.